This TCR beta chain was found in a study of Ad26.COV2.S vaccination and SARS-CoV-2 variants. In the study overall: The study gave Ad26.COV2.S intramuscularly, once or twice 56 days apart.

The sample's treatment: approximately 18 received Ad26.COV2.S at low or high dose, single or two shots; roughly 5 received placebo; per-sample allocation not given. Day 63 after the first vaccine or placebo injection was the time point for sampling. This CDR3 spans 17 amino acids. Germline V gene data show CDR1 as MGHRA and CDR2 as YSYEKL. V trimming: 1 base; J trimming: 7 bases; junction bases outside the gene matches: 10. Repertoires were generated with immunoSEQ multiplex PCR, while TCRdb's copy carries only in-frame clones and drops some. The sample holds about 350,000 clones; approximately 90% are singletons and the top ten take approximately 5%.

Specimen: peripheral blood, collected in a trial of Ad26.COV2.S vaccine versus placebo. The clonotype originates from a person between 18 and 65 years old who received the Ad26.COV2.S COVID-19 vaccine or a placebo. The rearrangement links TRBV4-1 to TRBJ1-6; 7 nucleotides match TRBD1. CDR3 loop: CASSQVTGEELNSPLHF. CDR3 bases: TGCGCCAGCAGCCAAGTAACAGGGGAAGAATTGAATTCACCCCTCCACTTT.